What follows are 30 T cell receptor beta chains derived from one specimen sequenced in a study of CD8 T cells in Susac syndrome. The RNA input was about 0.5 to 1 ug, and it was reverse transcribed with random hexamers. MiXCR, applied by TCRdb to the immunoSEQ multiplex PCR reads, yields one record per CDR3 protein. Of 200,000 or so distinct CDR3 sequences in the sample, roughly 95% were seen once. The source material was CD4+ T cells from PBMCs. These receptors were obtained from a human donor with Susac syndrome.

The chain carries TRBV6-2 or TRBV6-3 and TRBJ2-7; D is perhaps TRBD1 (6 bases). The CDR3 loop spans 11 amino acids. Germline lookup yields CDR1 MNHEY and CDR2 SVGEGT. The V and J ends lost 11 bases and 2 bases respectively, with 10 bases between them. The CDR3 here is CAVQGAYEQYF. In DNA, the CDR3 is TGTGCCGTACAGGGAGCCTACGAGCAGTACTTC.

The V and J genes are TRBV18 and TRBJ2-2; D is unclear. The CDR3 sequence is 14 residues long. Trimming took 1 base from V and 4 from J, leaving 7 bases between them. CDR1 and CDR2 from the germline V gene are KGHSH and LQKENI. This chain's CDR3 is CASSPLSATGELFF. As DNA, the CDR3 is TGTGCCAGCTCACCACTAAGTGCCACCGGGGAGCTGTTTTTT.

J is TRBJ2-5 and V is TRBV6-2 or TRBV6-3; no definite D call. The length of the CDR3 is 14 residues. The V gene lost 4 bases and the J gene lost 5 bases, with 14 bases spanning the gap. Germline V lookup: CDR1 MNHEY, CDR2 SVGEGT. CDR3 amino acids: CASSFDARSETQYF. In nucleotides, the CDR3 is TGTGCCAGCAGTTTCGACGCTCGGTCCGAGACCCAGTACTTC.

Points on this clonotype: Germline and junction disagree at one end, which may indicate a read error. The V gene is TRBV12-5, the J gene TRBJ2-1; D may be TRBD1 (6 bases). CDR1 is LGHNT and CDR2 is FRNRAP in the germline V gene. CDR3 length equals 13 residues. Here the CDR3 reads CASVLVGGNEQFF. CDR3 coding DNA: TGTGCTAGTGTTTTGGTAGGGGGTAATGAGCAGTTCTTC.

The CDR3, as DNA: TGCGCCAGCAGCCTCACCGAAGGGACAGGGAGGACCGGGGAGCTGTTTTTT. Translated: CASSLTEGTGRTGELFF. The rearrangement uses TRBV4-1 and TRBJ2-2; 9 positions match TRBD1. Trimming cost V 4 bases and J 5 bases; bases outside gene matches: 11. The CDR3 is made up of 17 amino acids. Per germline, CDR1 MGHRA and CDR2 YSYEKL.

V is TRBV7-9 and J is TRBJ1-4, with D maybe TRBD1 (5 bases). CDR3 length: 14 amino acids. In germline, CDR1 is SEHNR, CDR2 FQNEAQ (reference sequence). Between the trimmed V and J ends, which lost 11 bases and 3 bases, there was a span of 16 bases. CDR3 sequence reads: CAVPNPRANEKLFF. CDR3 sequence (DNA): TGTGCCGTCCCAAATCCCAGGGCTAATGAAAAACTGTTTTTT.

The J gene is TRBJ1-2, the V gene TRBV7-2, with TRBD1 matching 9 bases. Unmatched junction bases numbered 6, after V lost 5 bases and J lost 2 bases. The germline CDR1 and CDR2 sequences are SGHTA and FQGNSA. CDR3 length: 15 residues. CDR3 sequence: CASSVAGTGNYGYTF. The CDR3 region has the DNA TGTGCCAGCAGCGTTGCCGGGACAGGGAACTATGGCTACACCTTC.

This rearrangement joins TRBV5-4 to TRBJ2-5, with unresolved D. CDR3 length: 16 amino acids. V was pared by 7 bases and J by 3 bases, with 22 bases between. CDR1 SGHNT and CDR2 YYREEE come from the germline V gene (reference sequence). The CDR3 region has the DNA TGTGCCAGCTATATTGCCGGTTTGAGACCCGAAGAGACCCAGTACTTC. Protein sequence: CASYIAGLRPEETQYF.

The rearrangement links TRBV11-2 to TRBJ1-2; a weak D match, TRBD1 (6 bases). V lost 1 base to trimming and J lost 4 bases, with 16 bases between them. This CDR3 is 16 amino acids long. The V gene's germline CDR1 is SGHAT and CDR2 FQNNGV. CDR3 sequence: CASSLATGRGVYGYTF. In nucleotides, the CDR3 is TGTGCCAGCAGCTTAGCCACAGGGCGAGGGGTCTATGGCTACACCTTC.

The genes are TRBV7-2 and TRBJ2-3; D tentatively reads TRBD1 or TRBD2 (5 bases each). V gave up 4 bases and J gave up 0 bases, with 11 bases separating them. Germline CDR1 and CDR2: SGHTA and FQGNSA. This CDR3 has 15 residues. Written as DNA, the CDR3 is TGTGCCAGCAGCTCCCTGGGGGAGAGCACAGATACGCAGTATTTT. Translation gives CASSSLGESTDTQYF.

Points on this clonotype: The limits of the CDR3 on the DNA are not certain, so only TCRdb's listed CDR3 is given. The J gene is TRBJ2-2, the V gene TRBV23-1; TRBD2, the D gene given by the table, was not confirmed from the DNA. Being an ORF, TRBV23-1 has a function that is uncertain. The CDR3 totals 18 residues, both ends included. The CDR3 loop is CASSPQERRGALPGSCFF.

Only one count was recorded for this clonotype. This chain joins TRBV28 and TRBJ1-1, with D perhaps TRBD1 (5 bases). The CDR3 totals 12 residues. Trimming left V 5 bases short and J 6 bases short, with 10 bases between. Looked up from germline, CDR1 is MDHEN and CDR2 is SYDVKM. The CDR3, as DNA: TGTGCCAGCAGTACTCTGACAGCTGAAGCTTTCTTT. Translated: CASSTLTAEAFF.

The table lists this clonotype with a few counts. The CDR3 sequence: CSASWGLGGNQPQHF. The CDR3 bases are TGCAGTGCCTCCTGGGGCTTAGGGGGCAATCAGCCCCAGCATTTT. This chain connects TRBV20-1 to TRBJ1-5; TRBD1 might be the D (5 bases). The V and J ends lost 6 bases and 2 bases respectively, with 17 bases between them. The CDR3 is 15 amino acids. Germline lookup yields CDR1 DFQATT and CDR2 SNEGSKA (reference sequence).

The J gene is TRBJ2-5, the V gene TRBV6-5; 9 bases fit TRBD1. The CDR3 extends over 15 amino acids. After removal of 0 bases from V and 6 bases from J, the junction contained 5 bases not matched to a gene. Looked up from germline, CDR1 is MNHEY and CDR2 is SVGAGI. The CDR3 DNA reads TGTGCCAGCAGTTACTCCTCGACAGGGGGGAAGACCCAGTACTTC. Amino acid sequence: CASSYSSTGGKTQYF.

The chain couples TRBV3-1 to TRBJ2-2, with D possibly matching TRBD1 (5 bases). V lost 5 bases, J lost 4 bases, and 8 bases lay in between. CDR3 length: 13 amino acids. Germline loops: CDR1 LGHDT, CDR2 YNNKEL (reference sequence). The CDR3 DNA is TGTGCCAGCAGCGTCAGGGTCACCGGGGAGCTGTTTTTT. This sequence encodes CASSVRVTGELFF.

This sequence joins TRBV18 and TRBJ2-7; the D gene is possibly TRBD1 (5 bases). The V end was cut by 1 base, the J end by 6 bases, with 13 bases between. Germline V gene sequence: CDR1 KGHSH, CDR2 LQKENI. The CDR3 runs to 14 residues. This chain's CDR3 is CASSPQGSSTEQYF. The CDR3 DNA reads TGTGCCAGCTCACCACAGGGGTCATCGACCGAGCAGTACTTC.

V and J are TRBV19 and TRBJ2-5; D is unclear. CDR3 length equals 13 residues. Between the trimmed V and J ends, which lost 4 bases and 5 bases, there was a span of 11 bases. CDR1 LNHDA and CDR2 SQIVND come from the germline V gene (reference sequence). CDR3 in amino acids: CASSKAIGETQYF. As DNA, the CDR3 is TGTGCCAGTAGTAAGGCTATCGGGGAGACCCAGTACTTC. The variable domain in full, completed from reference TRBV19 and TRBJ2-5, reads DGGITQSPKYLFRKEGQNVTLSCEQNLNHDAMYWYRQDPGQGLRLIYYSQIVNDFQKGDIAEGYSVSREKKESFPLTVTSAQKNPTAFYLCASSKAIGETQYFGPGTRLLVL.

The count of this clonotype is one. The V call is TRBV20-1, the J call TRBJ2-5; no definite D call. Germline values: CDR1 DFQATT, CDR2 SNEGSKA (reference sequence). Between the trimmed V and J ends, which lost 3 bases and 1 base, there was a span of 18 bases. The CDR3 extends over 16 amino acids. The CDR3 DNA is TGCAGTGCTAGGATGCTGTTTATAAGCCCCCAAGAGACCCAGTACTTC. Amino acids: CSARMLFISPQETQYF.

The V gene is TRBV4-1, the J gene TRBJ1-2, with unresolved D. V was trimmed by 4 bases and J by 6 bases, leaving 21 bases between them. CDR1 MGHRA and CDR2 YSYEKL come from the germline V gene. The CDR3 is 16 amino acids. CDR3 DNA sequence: TGCGCCAGCAGCCCAACCATGGGCAGGCTTCCCGATGGCTACACCTTC. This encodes CASSPTMGRLPDGYTF.

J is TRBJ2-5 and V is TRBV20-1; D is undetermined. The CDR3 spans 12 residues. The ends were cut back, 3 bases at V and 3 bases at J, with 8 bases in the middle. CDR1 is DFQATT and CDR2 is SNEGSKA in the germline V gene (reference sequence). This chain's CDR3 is CSASEREETQYF. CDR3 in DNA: TGCAGTGCTAGTGAAAGGGAAGAGACCCAGTACTTC.

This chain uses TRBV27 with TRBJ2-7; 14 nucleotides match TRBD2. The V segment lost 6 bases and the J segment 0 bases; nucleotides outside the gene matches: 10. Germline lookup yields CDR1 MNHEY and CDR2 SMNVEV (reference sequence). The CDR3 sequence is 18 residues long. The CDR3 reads CASSPGLAGGLSSYEQYF. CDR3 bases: TGTGCCAGCAGCCCAGGACTAGCGGGGGGTCTATCCTCCTACGAGCAGTACTTC.

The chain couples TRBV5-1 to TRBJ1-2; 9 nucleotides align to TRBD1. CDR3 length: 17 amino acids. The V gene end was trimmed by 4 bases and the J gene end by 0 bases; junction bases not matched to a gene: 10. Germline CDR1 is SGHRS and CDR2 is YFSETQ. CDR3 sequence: CASSAWGQGRSNYGYTF. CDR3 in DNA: TGCGCCAGCAGCGCCTGGGGACAGGGAAGATCTAACTATGGCTACACCTTC.

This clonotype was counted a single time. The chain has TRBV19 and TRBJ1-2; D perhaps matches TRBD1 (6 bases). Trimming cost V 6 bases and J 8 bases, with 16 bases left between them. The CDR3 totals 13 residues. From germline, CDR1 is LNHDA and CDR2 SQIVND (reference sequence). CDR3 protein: CASSTTGGIGYTF. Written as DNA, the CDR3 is TGTGCCAGTAGCACCACGGGGGGCATCGGCTACACCTTC.

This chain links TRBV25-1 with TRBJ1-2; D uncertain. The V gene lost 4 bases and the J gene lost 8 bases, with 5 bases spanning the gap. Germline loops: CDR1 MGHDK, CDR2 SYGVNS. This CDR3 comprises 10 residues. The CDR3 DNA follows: TGTGCCAGCAGTGTTGGGGGCTACACCTTC. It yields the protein CASSVGGYTF.

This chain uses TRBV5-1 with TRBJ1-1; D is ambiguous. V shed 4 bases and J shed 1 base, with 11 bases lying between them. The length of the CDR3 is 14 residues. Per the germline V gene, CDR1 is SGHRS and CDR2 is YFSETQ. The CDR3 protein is CASSPSAGNTEAFF. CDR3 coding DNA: TGCGCCAGCAGCCCCTCCGCCGGGAACACTGAAGCTTTCTTT.

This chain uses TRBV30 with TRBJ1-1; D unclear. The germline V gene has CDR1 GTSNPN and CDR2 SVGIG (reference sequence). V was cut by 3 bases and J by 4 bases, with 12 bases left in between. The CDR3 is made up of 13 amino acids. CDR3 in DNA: TGTGCCTGGAGAAACGGACTTTCCACTGAAGCTTTCTTT. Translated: CAWRNGLSTEAFF. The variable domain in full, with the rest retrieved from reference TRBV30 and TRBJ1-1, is SQTIHQWPATLVQPVGSPLSLECTVEGTSNPNLYWYRQAAGRGLQLLFYSVGIGQISSEVPQNLSASRPQDRQFILSSKKLLLSDSGFYLCAWRNGLSTEAFFGQGTRLTVV.

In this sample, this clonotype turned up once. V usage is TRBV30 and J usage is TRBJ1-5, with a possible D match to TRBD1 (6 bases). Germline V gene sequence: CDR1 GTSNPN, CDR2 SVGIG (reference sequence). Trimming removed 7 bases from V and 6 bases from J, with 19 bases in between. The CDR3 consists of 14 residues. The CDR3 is CAYRSTGYRQPQHF. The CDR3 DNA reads TGTGCCTACCGTTCTACAGGGTACCGTCAGCCCCAGCATTTT. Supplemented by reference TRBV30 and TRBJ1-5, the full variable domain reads SQTIHQWPATLVQPVGSPLSLECTVEGTSNPNLYWYRQAAGRGLQLLFYSVGIGQISSEVPQNLSASRPQDRQFILSSKKLLLSDSGFYLCAYRSTGYRQPQHFGDGTRLSIL.

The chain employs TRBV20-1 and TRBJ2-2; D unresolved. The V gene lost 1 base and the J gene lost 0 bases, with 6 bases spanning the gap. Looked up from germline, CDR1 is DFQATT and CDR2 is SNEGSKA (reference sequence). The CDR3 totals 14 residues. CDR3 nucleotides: TGCAGTGCTAGAGCCACAACGAACACCGGGGAGCTGTTTTTT. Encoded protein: CSARATTNTGELFF.

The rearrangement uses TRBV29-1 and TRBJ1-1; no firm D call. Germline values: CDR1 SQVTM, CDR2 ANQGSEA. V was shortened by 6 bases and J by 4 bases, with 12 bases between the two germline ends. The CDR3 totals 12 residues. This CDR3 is CSVALGRTEAFF. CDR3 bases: TGCAGCGTCGCCTTAGGGCGCACTGAAGCTTTCTTT.

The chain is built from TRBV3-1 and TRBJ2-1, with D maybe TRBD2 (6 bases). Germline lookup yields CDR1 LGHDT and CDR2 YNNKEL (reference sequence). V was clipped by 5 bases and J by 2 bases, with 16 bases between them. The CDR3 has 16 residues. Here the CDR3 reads CASSSAYSGPYNEQFF. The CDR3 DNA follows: TGTGCCAGCAGCTCTGCATATAGCGGCCCCTACAATGAGCAGTTCTTC.